These 9 T cell receptor beta chains share one sample of origin, sequenced in a study of blood T cell repertoires in COVID-19. Sequencing was performed with immunoSEQ multiplex PCR; in TCRdb, only in-frame clones are kept and a portion is missing. The sample shows more than 250,000 clones, approximately 83% of them seen only once. Material for sequencing was peripheral blood. These receptors all come from a woman between 25 and 40 years old who had recovered from COVID-19.

In regard to this clone: Other DNA sequences of this sample code for an identical CDR3. The V gene is TRBV7-2, the J gene TRBJ1-1; perhaps TRBD1 as D (5 bases). Germline CDR1 and CDR2: SGHTA and FQGNSA. CDR3 length: 13 amino acids. Trimming stripped 4 bases from V and 1 base from J, with 7 bases between. The CDR3 nucleotides are TGTGCCAGCAGCTCCGACAGGAACACTGAAGCTTTCTTT. Its protein product is CASSSDRNTEAFF. Combining the CDR3 with reference TRBV7-2 and TRBJ1-1 gives the whole variable domain GAGVSQSPSNKVTEKGKDVELRCDPISGHTALYWYRQSLGQGLEFLIYFQGNSAPDKSGLPSDRFSAERTGGSVSTLTIQRTQQEDSAVYLCASSSDRNTEAFFGQGTRLTVV.

This chain joins TRBV4-1 and TRBJ2-7; D uncertain. Trimming removed 5 bases from V and 1 base from J, with 6 bases in between. The CDR3 is 12 amino acids. CDR1 is MGHRA and CDR2 is YSYEKL in the germline V gene. This CDR3 reads CASSSGSYEQYF. The CDR3 nucleotides read TGCGCCAGCAGCTCCGGGTCCTACGAGCAGTACTTC.

This chain uses TRBV4-1 with TRBJ2-5; the D gene is possibly TRBD1 (5 bases). The germline CDR1 and CDR2 sequences are MGHRA and YSYEKL. The CDR3 covers 15 residues. V lost 0 bases and J lost 3, with 11 bases in between. In nucleotides, the CDR3 is TGCGCCAGCAGCCAAGAATCGGCAGGGAAAGAGACCCAGTACTTC. Its translation: CASSQESAGKETQYF.

The chain couples TRBV5-4 to TRBJ2-2, with TRBD1 matching 7 bases. The ends lost 0 bases at V and 4 bases at J; junction bases unmatched: 3. This CDR3 has 15 residues. Germline CDR1 reads SGHNT; CDR2 reads YYREEE (reference sequence). The CDR3 nucleotides are TGTGCCAGCAGCTTGGCCAGGGACAGCACCGGGGAGCTGTTTTTT. Amino acids: CASSLARDSTGELFF.

V gene TRBV27 combines with J gene TRBJ2-2, with D uncertain. The CDR3 contains 12 residues. The V end lost 6 bases, the J end lost 3 bases, and 5 bases lay between the germline ends. The germline gives CDR1 MNHEY, CDR2 SMNVEV (reference sequence). DNA of the CDR3: TGTGCCAGCAGCCGGTACACCGGGGAGCTGTTTTTT. This gives the protein CASSRYTGELFF.

V is TRBV5-1 and J is TRBJ1-3; no firm D call. V gave up 5 bases and J gave up 4 bases, with 13 bases separating them. CDR3 length: 14 amino acids. Germline V gives CDR1 SGHRS, CDR2 YFSETQ. In nucleotides, the CDR3 is TGCGCCAGCAGACTACCCGGAGGAGGAAACACCATATATTTT. It translates to CASRLPGGGNTIYF.

This CDR3 reads CASSLLPYPAGQETQYF. In nucleotides, the CDR3 is TGTGCCAGCAGCTTGCTTCCCTATCCGGCGGGGCAAGAGACCCAGTACTTC. The chain combines TRBV7-2 with TRBJ2-5; TRBD2 is a possible D gene (6 bases). Germline-derived CDR1 and CDR2 are SGHTA and FQGNSA. This CDR3 is 17 amino acids long. V lost 3 bases, J lost 2 bases, and 19 bases lay in between. The variable domain in full, with the rest retrieved from reference TRBV7-2 and TRBJ2-5, is GAGVSQSPSNKVTEKGKDVELRCDPISGHTALYWYRQSLGQGLEFLIYFQGNSAPDKSGLPSDRFSAERTGGSVSTLTIQRTQQEDSAVYLCASSLLPYPAGQETQYFGPGTRLLVL.

J is TRBJ1-2 and V is TRBV3-1 (or the pseudogene TRBV3-2), with D uncertain. V was trimmed by 1 base and J by 7 bases, leaving 13 bases between them. Germline V gene sequence: CDR1 LGHDT, CDR2 YNNKEL (reference sequence). This CDR3 is 14 amino acids long. For the CDR3, the DNA is TGTGCCAGCAGCCAAGTGGGCAGGACTAGTGGCTACACCTTC. Amino acids: CASSQVGRTSGYTF.

V is TRBV6-5 and J is TRBJ2-6, with D perhaps matching TRBD1 (5 bases). Trimming stripped 2 bases from V and 0 bases from J, with 8 bases between. Looked up from germline, CDR1 is MNHEY and CDR2 is SVGAGI. There are 16 residues in the CDR3. The CDR3 nucleotides are TGTGCCAGCAGTTACCAGGGTTACTCTGGGGCCAACGTCCTGACTTTC. It yields the protein CASSYQGYSGANVLTF.